Shown below are 10 T cell receptor beta chains from a single sample sequenced in a study of identical twins. Using its own MiXCR run on the 5' RACE reads, TCRdb lists one record per CDR3 protein. This table has 400,000 to 500,000 distinct CDR3 sequences, about 18% appearing once. The sequenced sample was naive T cells sorted from blood. These receptors were obtained from a man aged 50 to 59 in good health.

The gene calls are TRBV10-3 and TRBJ2-1, with 10 positions matching TRBD2. This CDR3 has 18 residues. CDR1 ENHRY and CDR2 SYGVKD come from the germline V gene. The trim removed 0 bases at V and 7 bases at J, leaving 12 bases unmatched. The CDR3 DNA is TGTGCCATCAGTGAGTCCGCGGGACTAGCGAGGAAGGTTAATGAGCAGTTCTTC. Translation: CAISESAGLARKVNEQFF.

The chain employs TRBV9 and TRBJ2-3; 7 bases map to TRBD1. The CDR3 length is 14 residues. Germline V gene data show CDR1 as SGDLS and CDR2 as YYNGEE. V dropped 4 bases and J dropped 4; count of bases not matched to a gene: 6. CDR3 region: CASSPHDRADTQYF. The CDR3 DNA is TGTGCCAGCAGCCCTCATGACAGGGCAGATACGCAGTATTTT.

As concerns this clonotype: Being one base from a much bigger clone, this may be a read error. The V call is TRBV20-1, the J call TRBJ1-4; D ambiguous. This CDR3 has 11 residues. From germline, CDR1 is DFQATT and CDR2 SNEGSKA (reference sequence). V was pared by 8 bases and J by 2 bases, with 6 bases between. The CDR3 loop is CSTMTNEKLFF. CDR3 sequence (DNA): TGCAGTACTATGACTAATGAAAAACTGTTTTTT.

The chain employs TRBV10-3 and TRBJ2-1; 7 bases fit TRBD2. V dropped 3 bases and J dropped 2; count of bases not matched to a gene: 7. The CDR3 extends over 16 amino acids. From germline, CDR1 is ENHRY and CDR2 SYGVKD. In DNA form, the CDR3 reads TGTGCCATCAGTGACTCAAAAGCGGGGACCTACAATGAGCAGTTCTTC. Translating it yields CAISDSKAGTYNEQFF.

At least ten counts were recorded for this clonotype. The chain is built from TRBV11-2 and TRBJ2-1, with TRBD2 matching 11 bases. The CDR3 consists of 15 residues. Germline V gene sequence: CDR1 SGHAT, CDR2 FQNNGV. The V and J ends lost 1 base and 7 bases, in that order; junction bases with no gene match: 3. This CDR3 is CASSLGTSGGNEQFF. The CDR3 DNA follows: TGTGCCAGCAGCTTAGGAACTAGCGGGGGAAATGAGCAGTTCTTC.

This clonotype was seen just once. The DNA of the CDR3 is TGTGCCAGCTCCCCGGGAGCCCCTGGGGCCAACGTCCTGACTTTC. Its protein product is CASSPGAPGANVLTF. This sequence joins TRBV27 and TRBJ2-6, with D perhaps TRBD2 (6 bases). Germline V gene sequence: CDR1 MNHEY, CDR2 SMNVEV (reference sequence). There are 15 residues in the CDR3. Deletions cut 8 bases from V and 2 bases from J, with 13 bases between.

This clonotype has at least ten counts. V usage is TRBV18 and J usage is TRBJ1-2, with 7 bases lining up with TRBD1. The CDR3 length is 14 residues. V was pared by 3 bases and J by 4 bases, with 5 bases of the junction left unmatched. Germline loops: CDR1 KGHSH, CDR2 LQKENI. CDR3 DNA: TGTGCCAGCTCACCGGACAGGACCTCCTATGGCTACACCTTC. Translated, it gives CASSPDRTSYGYTF. The variable domain in full, with the rest retrieved from reference TRBV18 and TRBJ1-2, is NAGVMQNPRHLVRRRGQEARLRCSPMKGHSHVYWYRQLPEEGLKFMVYLQKENIIDESGMPKERFSAEFPKEGPSILRIQQVVRGDSAAYFCASSPDRTSYGYTFGSGTRLTVV.

This clonotype was detected a few times. V and J are TRBV7-8 and TRBJ2-7, with 9 bases fitting TRBD1. Germline V CDR1 and CDR2: SGHVS, FQNEAQ. After removal of 4 bases from V and 6 bases from J, the junction contained 7 bases not matched to a gene. The CDR3 spans 14 residues. CDR3 in amino acids: CASSSGQGISEQYF. CDR3 bases: TGTGCCAGCAGCTCCGGACAGGGGATATCCGAGCAGTACTTC.

The sample holds many counts of this clonotype. V and J are TRBV5-1 and TRBJ2-3, with 11 bases that match TRBD1. Trimming took 4 bases from V and 5 from J; bases not matched to a gene: 3. Germline V CDR1 and CDR2: SGHRS, YFSETQ. CDR3 size: 14 residues. CDR3 coding DNA: TGCGCCAGCAGCCCCGGGACAGGGGGAGATACGCAGTATTTT. It codes for CASSPGTGGDTQYF.

This clonotype was observed many times. The CDR3: CSVGEGNEQFF. The CDR3 coding sequence is TGCAGCGTTGGGGAGGGTAATGAGCAGTTCTTC. J is TRBJ2-1 and V is TRBV29-1; 7 nucleotides agree with TRBD2. V lost 4 bases and J lost 7; bases outside the gene matches: 1. This CDR3 has 11 residues. The germline CDR1 and CDR2 sequences are SQVTM and ANQGSEA.